This T cell receptor beta chain was captured in a study of blood T cell repertoires in COVID-19 (dated by TCRdb to about 2020). Broadly, across the study: The collaborator samples originated in the United States, Italy and Spain and spanned the acute and convalescent phases of COVID-19. The dataset comprised deeply sampled blood TCRbeta repertoires from subjects exposed to, actively infected with, or recovered from COVID-19. Sample metadata almost always included a de-identified subject ID, COVID-19 status, age in years and sex. Samples were obtained from the ongoing ImmuneRACE study (first 160 participants) and from 1,000 to 1,500 subjects provided by 6 global collaborators. A freely available public database, intended as a resource for researchers studying the immune response to SARS-CoV-2, is where the repertoires were released. Where available, HLA class I and class II types were obtained from metadata supplied by the sample provider rather than from assay-based typing. The material from the prospective study consisted of cDNA or gDNA derived from T cells, B-cell-depleted T cells, or PBMCs. Results the study describes overall, beyond this receptor: How much clinical and demographic metadata was included differed by source and by participant, and the metadata was provided uncurated.

The immunoSEQ Assay, a bias-controlled multiplex PCR, was used to amplify TCRbeta CDR3 regions from genomic DNA. The study's own analysis went as follows. The number of nucleated cells in each sample was estimated from the amplification of reference gene primers within the assay. To quantify the absolute abundance of each unique TCRbeta CDR3 rearrangement, sequence reads were collapsed and filtered. Productive Simpson clonality was computed per sample as the square root of Simpson's diversity index over productive rearrangements. Entries here come from immuneACCESS through TCRdb and include only in-frame sequences with V and J called. Some clones fail to appear in such tables; in the studies checked, an unresolved V gene covers under half of the shortfall, and the cause of the remainder is unknown. V and J calls and clone size are copied from that table; D and trimming were computed from the DNA. Counted in this sample were 300,000 to 400,000 clones; about 87% of them appeared once. The ten top clones hold less than 9.5% of the sample.

A word on this clone: Its recognized antigen is unknown. Per-base quality was not reported, and no clone a single base away is much larger than it.

A second Seattle source provided samples from volunteer blood donors who had recovered from COVID-19. The collaborating institutions used their own protocols to collect whole blood in K2EDTA tubes. For TCRbeta analysis, collaborators shipped samples as frozen whole blood, isolated PBMCs, or DNA extracted from either of those sample types. The sequenced sample consisted of peripheral blood. The TCR sequence derives from a woman aged 45-59 years who had recovered from COVID-19.

DNA sequence: TGTGCCAGCAGTTTATCGGGGAAGAGTGGCACCGGGGAGCTGTTTTTT. Its amino acids are CASSLSGKSGTGELFF. The sequence is built from TRBV28 and TRBJ2-2; TRBD2 could be the D gene, as 5 bases match. The CDR3, cysteine through phenylalanine, is 16 amino acids long. This entry keeps only the CDR3 DNA: 48 bases, framed from base 1. Cut back by 1 base and 4 bases, the V and J ends lie 13 bases apart. The CDR1 and CDR2 encoded by the germline V gene are MDHEN and SYDVKM.